Included here is one T cell receptor beta chain sequence, with context. Antigen unknown. The data originate from a study of cytomegalovirus exposure and HLA in healthy donors. Overall study results and limits: Analyses of presence and absence presupposed an approximately uniform sequencing depth across donors. Later examination showed HLA-associated TCR beta chains had greater clonal expansion than equally common others. In an earlier analysis, productive rearrangement rates for most beta V segments clustered near 87% or 30%.

The CDR3 totals 18 residues. Trimming shortened V by 0 bases and J by 1 base, and 18 bases separated the two germline ends. In germline, CDR1 is SGHTA, CDR2 FQGTGA. Though nominally healthy at sampling, donors likely had unrecorded immune exposures. PCR used 60 Vbeta primers and 13 Jbeta primers. Using immunoSEQ multiplex PCR, the repertoire was profiled, and TCRdb retains in-frame clones only, with some absent. The sample shows 170,000 or so clones, around 78% of them seen only once. The sequenced material came from PBMCs. The receptor was derived from a woman aged 40 to 50 in good health and CMV-seronegative. The chain has TRBV7-3 and TRBJ1-1; maybe TRBD1 (5 bases). CDR3 in amino acids: CASSLTGGWLSKNTEAFF. The CDR3 bases are TGTGCCAGCAGCTTAACGGGGGGTTGGTTGTCGAAGAACACTGAAGCTTTCTTT.